The entry that follows covers one TCR beta chain sequence. These data are taken from a study of blood T cell repertoires in COVID-19. The CDR3 sequence is 18 residues long. This table comes from immunoSEQ multiplex PCR, and its TCRdb copy is limited to in-frame clones, with some not included. This table has under 200,000 clones, 86% appearing once. The sequence was obtained from a woman in her 70s with acute or convalescent COVID-19. Sequencing was carried out using peripheral blood. The chain has TRBV21-1 and TRBJ2-3; the table's D gene call, TRBD2, was not cross checked with the DNA. TRBV21-1 is given as a pseudogene. The CDR3 coding sequence is TGTGCCAGCAGCACACGACGGACTAGCGGGGCCCGCACAGATACGCAGTATTTT. Encoded protein: CASSTRRTSGARTDTQYF.